The present T cell receptor beta chain was sequenced within a study of shared clonotypes between healthy human individuals. Study-level information: Plates per donor: three CD4 naive, three CD4 memory, two CD8 naive, one CD8 memory.

Libraries were prepared by immunoSEQ multiplex PCR; TCRdb keeps only in-frame clonotypes and omits some of them. The sample contains about 1.1 million clones, roughly 77% of which appear only once. Germline V CDR1 and CDR2: GTSNPN, SVGIG (reference sequence). Trimming removed 3 bases from V and 4 bases from J; junction bases left unmatched: 8. The CDR3 covers 14 residues. Source material: memory CD4+ T cells from PBMCs. Indicated subset: CD45RA-negative fraction. The chain carries TRBV30 and TRBJ2-7; 8 bases are shared with TRBD2. This TCR was recovered from a man aged 18 to 29 in good health. Some clones in this sample may be carry-over from other donors' samples. The CDR3 DNA is TGTGCCTGGAGGAGGGGACTAGAAGAGTACGAGCAGTACTTC. It encodes CAWRRGLEEYEQYF.